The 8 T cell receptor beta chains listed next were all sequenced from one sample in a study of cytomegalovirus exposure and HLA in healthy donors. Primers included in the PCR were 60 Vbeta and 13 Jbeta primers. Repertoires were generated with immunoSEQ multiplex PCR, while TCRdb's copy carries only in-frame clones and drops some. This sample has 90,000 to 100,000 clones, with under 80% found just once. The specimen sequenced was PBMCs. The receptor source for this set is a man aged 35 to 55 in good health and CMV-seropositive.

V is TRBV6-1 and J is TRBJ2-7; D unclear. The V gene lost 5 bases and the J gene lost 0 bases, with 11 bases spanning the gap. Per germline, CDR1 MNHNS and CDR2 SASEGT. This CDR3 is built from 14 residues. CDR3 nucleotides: TGTGCCAGCAGTAGCAACCCGAGCTCCTACGAGCAGTACTTC. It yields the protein CASSSNPSSYEQYF.

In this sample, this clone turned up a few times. The CDR3 loop reads CASRPGYRNTEAFF. As DNA, the CDR3 is TGTGCCAGCAGACCCGGGTATCGGAACACTGAAGCTTTCTTT. The chain recombines TRBV11-2 with TRBJ1-1; D uncertain. V was pared by 6 bases and J by 1 base, with 12 bases between. This CDR3 has 14 amino acids. The germline CDR1 and CDR2 sequences are SGHAT and FQNNGV. Based on the CDR3 plus reference TRBV11-2 and TRBJ1-1, the full variable domain is EAGVAQSPRYKIIEKRQSVAFWCNPISGHATLYWYQQILGQGPKLLIQFQNNGVVDDSQLPKDRFSAERLKGVDSTLKIQPAKLEDSAVYLCASRPGYRNTEAFFGQGTRLTVV.

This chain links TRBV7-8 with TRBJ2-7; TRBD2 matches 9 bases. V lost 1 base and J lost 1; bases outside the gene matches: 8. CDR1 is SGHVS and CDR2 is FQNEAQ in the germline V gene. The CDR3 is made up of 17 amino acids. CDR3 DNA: TGTGCCAGCAGCTTAGTCTTCACTAGCGGGCAATCCTACGAGCAGTACTTC. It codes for CASSLVFTSGQSYEQYF. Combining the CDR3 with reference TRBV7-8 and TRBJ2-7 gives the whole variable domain GAGVSQSPRYKVAKRGQDVALRCDPISGHVSLFWYQQALGQGPEFLTYFQNEAQLDKSGLPSDRFFAERPEGSVSTLKIQRTQQEDSAVYLCASSLVFTSGQSYEQYFGPGTRLTVT.

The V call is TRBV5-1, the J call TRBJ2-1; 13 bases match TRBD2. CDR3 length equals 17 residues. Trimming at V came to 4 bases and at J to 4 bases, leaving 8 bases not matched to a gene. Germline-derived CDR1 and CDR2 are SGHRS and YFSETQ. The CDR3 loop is CASSIPLAGGTYNEQFF. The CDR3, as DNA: TGCGCCAGCAGCATCCCACTAGCGGGGGGGACTTACAATGAGCAGTTCTTC. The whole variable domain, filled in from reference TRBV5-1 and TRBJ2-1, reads KAGVTQTPRYLIKTRGQQVTLSCSPISGHRSVSWYQQTPGQGLQFLFEYFSETQRNKGNFPGRFSGRQFSNSRSEMNVSTLELGDSALYLCASSIPLAGGTYNEQFFGPGTRLTVL.

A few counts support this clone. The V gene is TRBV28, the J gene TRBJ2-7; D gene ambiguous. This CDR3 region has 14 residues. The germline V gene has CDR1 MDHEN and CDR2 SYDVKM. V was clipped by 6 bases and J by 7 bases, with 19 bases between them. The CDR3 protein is CASRALEVPLEQYF. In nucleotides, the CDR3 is TGTGCCAGCAGAGCCCTAGAGGTTCCTCTAGAGCAGTACTTC.

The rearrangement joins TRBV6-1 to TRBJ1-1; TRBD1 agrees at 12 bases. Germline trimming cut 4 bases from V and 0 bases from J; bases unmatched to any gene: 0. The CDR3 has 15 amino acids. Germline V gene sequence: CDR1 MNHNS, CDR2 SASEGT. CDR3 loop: CASSGDRGLNTEAFF. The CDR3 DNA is TGTGCCAGCAGTGGGGACAGGGGGCTGAACACTGAAGCTTTCTTT.

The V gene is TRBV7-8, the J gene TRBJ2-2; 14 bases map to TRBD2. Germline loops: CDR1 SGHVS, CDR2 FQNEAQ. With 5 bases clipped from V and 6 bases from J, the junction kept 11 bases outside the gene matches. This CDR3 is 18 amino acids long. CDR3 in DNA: TGTGCCAGCAGCCCACCGGGACTAGCGGGAGCGACGGCCGGGGAGCTGTTTTTT. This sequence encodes CASSPPGLAGATAGELFF.

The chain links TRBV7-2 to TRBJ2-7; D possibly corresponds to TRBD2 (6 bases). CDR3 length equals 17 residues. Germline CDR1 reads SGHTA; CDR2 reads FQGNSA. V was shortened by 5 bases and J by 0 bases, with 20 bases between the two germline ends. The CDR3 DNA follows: TGTGCCAGCAGCCTGGGCGGGGCGCAAACATACTCCTACGAGCAGTACTTC. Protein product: CASSLGGAQTYSYEQYF.